This T cell receptor (beta chain) was sequenced during a study of T cell clones after liver transplantation. Points on this clone: Its target is unknown.

Sequenced by immunoSEQ multiplex PCR; TCRdb stores in-frame clones only, minus some. This sample carries approximately 51,000 clones, 70% to 90% of them seen once, and the ten largest clones take around 15%. The CDR3 totals 13 residues. The V gene lost 5 bases and the J gene lost 5 bases, with 12 bases spanning the gap. Germline V CDR1 and CDR2: LGHNA, YNFKEQ. The study's findings and limits: Graft donor-reactive T cells may have migrated into the graft rather than being deleted.

Material: CD8+ T cells from blood, obtained 12 months after liver transplant. This rearrangement joins TRBV4-2 to TRBJ2-5; D gene uncertain. This sequence originates from a human patient who received a liver transplant. Part of the T cell pool may stem from the graft donor. The CDR3 protein is CASSDGVGETQYF. The CDR3 DNA reads TGTGCCAGCAGCGACGGAGTGGGGGAGACCCAGTACTTC.